The 10 T cell receptor beta chains given below trace back to one sample, sequenced in a study of T-cell memory formation after mild COVID-19. TCRdb re-analysed the 5' RACE reads in MiXCR, keeping a single row per CDR3 protein. Of about 180,000 distinct CDR3 sequences in the sample, around 15% were seen once. The sequenced material came from PBMCs or a T cell subset sorted from them (not recorded which). The receptors were sampled from an adult woman who had mild COVID-19 (a few samples of this study predate the infection). Cell type and time point are not known.

V and J are TRBV27 and TRBJ1-1; 9 nucleotides line up with TRBD1. J gave up 3 bases and V 1 base, and 3 bases lay outside the gene matches. The CDR3 extends over 15 amino acids. CDR1 MNHEY and CDR2 SMNVEV come from the germline V gene (reference sequence). The CDR3 DNA follows: TGTGCCAGCAGTTTATACGACAGGGGGGACACTGAAGCTTTCTTT. Its protein product is CASSLYDRGDTEAFF.

This clonotype was counted only a few times. The V gene is TRBV5-1, the J gene TRBJ2-5; 7 bases agree with TRBD1. CDR3 length: 14 amino acids. Per the germline V gene, CDR1 is SGHRS and CDR2 is YFSETQ. The junction had 7 bases not matched to a gene; V was cut back by 4 bases and J by 4 bases. The CDR3 DNA reads TGCGCCAGCAGCGACAGGGTCCGTGCAGAGACCCAGTACTTC. Protein: CASSDRVRAETQYF.

The chain employs TRBV5-4 and TRBJ2-1, with D perhaps matching TRBD2 (5 bases). The CDR3 consists of 12 residues. V lost 4 bases and J lost 10, with 12 bases in between. Germline V lookup: CDR1 SGHNT, CDR2 YYREEE (reference sequence). DNA for the CDR3: TGTGCCAGCAGCCAAGCGGAGTCCGAGCAGTTCTTC. Translation: CASSQAESEQFF. The variable domain in full, with the rest retrieved from reference TRBV5-4 and TRBJ2-1, is ETGVTQSPTHLIKTRGQQVTLRCSSQSGHNTVSWYQQALGQGPQFIFQYYREEENGRGNFPPRFSGLQFPNYSSELNVNALELDDSALYLCASSQAESEQFFGPGTRLTVL.

This clonotype has ten or more counts. The chain employs TRBV9 and TRBJ2-1; 7 positions agree with TRBD2. CDR1 and CDR2 from the germline V gene are SGDLS and YYNGEE. The CDR3 contains 15 residues. Trimming took 3 bases from V and 4 from J; bases not matched to a gene: 7. The chain's CDR3 is CASSGRAAGYNEQFF. The CDR3 DNA reads TGTGCCAGCAGCGGGAGGGCAGCGGGGTACAATGAGCAGTTCTTC.

This clonotype was counted between two and nine times. The chain links TRBV14 to TRBJ2-1; D unclear. From germline, CDR1 is SGHDN and CDR2 FVKESK. V shed 0 bases and J shed 9 bases, with 6 bases lying between them. This CDR3 spans 12 amino acids. The CDR3 sequence: CASSQDLGEQFF. The CDR3 DNA follows: TGTGCCAGCAGCCAAGATTTAGGTGAGCAGTTCTTC.

The DNA of the CDR3 is TGTGCCAGCAGCTCCGCTACCACAGGCCAGTGGGGCTACACCTTC. Residues: CASSSATTGQWGYTF. V gene TRBV5-4 combines with J gene TRBJ1-2, with D possibly matching TRBD1 (5 bases). Germline-derived CDR1 and CDR2 are SGHNT and YYREEE (reference sequence). There are 15 residues in the CDR3. Trimming cost V 3 bases and J 8 bases, with 20 bases left between them.

In its sample, this clonotype was seen once. The chain has TRBV10-3 and TRBJ1-1; 7 positions match TRBD1. J lost 1 base, V lost 5 bases, and 4 bases had no gene match. Per germline, CDR1 ENHRY and CDR2 SYGVKD. The CDR3 totals 14 residues. The CDR3 spells CAISSRQGNTEAFF. The DNA of the CDR3 is TGTGCCATCAGTTCAAGACAGGGGAACACTGAAGCTTTCTTT.

The sample holds a few counts of this clonotype. V is TRBV7-3 and J is TRBJ1-1; D not certain. The CDR3 runs to 13 residues. Germline CDR1 and CDR2: SGHTA and FQGTGA. Trimming removed 5 bases from V and 1 base from J, with 8 bases in between. The CDR3 DNA reads as TGTGCCAGCAGCACACACAGGAACACTGAAGCTTTCTTT. Protein sequence: CASSTHRNTEAFF.

This clonotype was picked up a small number of times. V gene TRBV12-3 or TRBV12-4 combines with J gene TRBJ2-1; D gene ambiguous. This CDR3 region has 14 residues. V lost 10 bases and J lost 0, with 13 bases in between. CDR3 loop: CATRAVSSYNEQFF. CDR3 nucleotides: TGTGCCACTAGGGCAGTTAGCTCCTACAATGAGCAGTTCTTC.

The chain has TRBV20-1 and TRBJ2-1; no clear D gene. CDR1 is DFQATT and CDR2 is SNEGSKA in the germline V gene (reference sequence). The CDR3 extends over 12 amino acids. Trimming cost V 5 bases and J 6 bases, with 11 bases left between them. In DNA, the CDR3 is TGCAGTGCTCCCCCGAGCCTCAATGAGCAGTTCTTC. Translated: CSAPPSLNEQFF.